This T cell receptor beta chain was captured in a study of regulatory T cells in long-lasting Graves disease (dated by TCRdb to 2020 to 2022). Regarding the study in general: Persistent Graves' disease was defined as antithyroid drug treatment for over 5 years with persistently positive TSH receptor autoantibodies. A total of around 35 samples underwent TCR sequencing, from about 13 patients with persistent Graves' disease and approximately 20 patients with newly diagnosed Graves' disease. The study took place in China and was registered as a clinical trial. Persistent Graves' disease patients were compared with newly diagnosed Graves' disease patients by peripheral blood TCR sequencing and RNA sequencing. Persistent Graves' disease patients in the clinical cohort had taken antithyroid drugs for about 10.3 years on average.

Overall results and qualifications from the work: Persistent disease showed preferential use of TRBV28, TRBJ1-2 and TRBJ2-5, whereas newly diagnosed disease favored TRBV20-1 and TRBJ2-1. Patients with persistent disease shared more public clonotypes (over 2,500) than newly diagnosed patients did (approximately 970). Sequencing and analysis were limited to the TCR beta chain. As a limitation, the authors acknowledged that the small sample size may reduce accuracy. The study examined only peripheral blood because the primary lesion, thyroid tissue, could not be accessed. Persistent Graves' disease patients showed lower TCR Shannon entropy and fewer highly expanded clones than newly diagnosed patients, suggesting clonal expansion.

V is pared back by 4 bases and J by 10 bases, with 19 bases lying between the germline termini. The CDR3, cysteine through phenylalanine, is 13 amino acids long. CDR3 DNA is the only sequence kept; it has 39 bases, read in frame from the first base. The CDR1 and CDR2 encoded by the germline V gene (reference sequence) are GTSNPN and SVGIG. Library generation was performed with multiplex PCR. Sequenced on an Illumina HiSeq 4000. To build TCR beta libraries, CDR3 regions were amplified by Arm-PCR using iRepertoire HTBI primers. Gel purification was performed on PCR products prior to sequencing. Concerning the study's data processing: Gene usage analysis of CDR3 amino acid clonotypes relied on the approximately 60 TRBV and fewer than 15 TRBJ segments identified across samples. COPE and FqMerger were used to merge the filtered high-quality paired reads into contigs. Contigs were aligned with BLAST to IMGT TRBV, TRBD and TRBJ reference genes, and CDR3 was defined per IMGT. Any clonotype with a frequency above 0.1% was counted as a highly expanded clone. Shannon entropy was used to measure repertoire diversity, and the Gini coefficient was used to measure V-J evenness. Public clonotypes were defined as clonotypes shared by more than one individual. In TCRdb, the public reads were trimmed at Q25 with fastp and aligned with MiXCR, with productive beta chains retained. Identical CDR3 proteins give one entry, which carries the most common genes and DNA. The V and J calls follow TCRdb's processing rather than the paper's. Across this sample there are a few hundred thousand distinct CDR3 sequences, with about 22% seen only once. The leading ten clones occupy around 7% of the sample.

The sample's time point label is to be understood as: persistent/refractory GD, antithyroid drugs over 5 years with positive TRAb. RNA was extracted from PBMCs in TRIzol for both TCR sequencing and RNA sequencing. The diagnosis of Graves' disease followed American Thyroid Association guidelines. The patients came from an endocrinology department in Xi'an, China. Each patient gave about 10 milliliters of peripheral blood, collected in an EDTA anticoagulant tube. PBMCs were isolated by Ficoll Paque Plus density gradient separation without further T cell sorting. An Agilent 2100 Bioanalyzer and agarose gel were used to check RNA quality, while a NanoDrop 2000 measured RNA concentration. There are a few counts of this clonotype. Its recognized antigen is unknown. The sample holds no much larger clone one base away, and base qualities are not on file.

The chain joins TRBV30 to TRBJ1-1; 5 matching bases give a weak D call of TRBD1. The sequence derives from a female donor with Graves disease. Source: peripheral blood mononuclear cells (PBMCs), taken when the disease was refractory, from a patient treated with antithyroid drugs. The CDR3 in this case is CAWMPGTQRSAFF. Read as DNA, the sequence is TGTGCCTGGATGCCCGGGACCCAACGGTCAGCTTTCTTT.